The rows below give T cell receptor beta chains drawn from one sample of a study of cytotoxic CD8 clonotypes in ibrutinib-treated CLL. Sequencing was performed with immunoSEQ multiplex PCR; in TCRdb, only in-frame clones are kept and a portion is missing. The sample carries 200,000 or so clones, 79% recorded once. The source was PBMCs, collected after 12 months of ibrutinib treatment. The receptors derive from a human donor with chronic lymphocytic leukemia. Each CDR3 is given with its conserved first and last residue. A D gene is named only where the DNA matches it firmly. Expanded clones get a size class; other rows say once, few or many, or leave the size out.

D gene,V gene,clone size,J gene,CDR3 DNA,CDR3 protein
NA,TRBV6-1,NA,TRBJ1-6,TGTGCCAGCAGCTATTACAGGGATTCACCCCTCCACTTT,CASSYYRDSPLHF
NA,TRBV27,once,TRBJ1-5,TGTGCCAGCAGTTTATCGTCTGTGGGATCTCAGCCCCAGCATTTT,CASSLSSVGSQPQHF
TRBD2,TRBV7-9,NA,TRBJ2-5,TGTGCCAGCACCCTAGGACTAGCGGTCCAAGAGACCCAGTACTTC,CASTLGLAVQETQYF
NA,TRBV18,NA,TRBJ1-1,TGTGCCAGCTCACCACCGTCGGTCGGTAACACTGAAGCTTTCTTT,CASSPPSVGNTEAFF
NA,TRBV4-1,NA,TRBJ1-3,TGCGCCAGCAGCCAAGATGACTGGGTGCGGGGAAACACCATATATTTT,CASSQDDWVRGNTIYF
NA,TRBV7-9,NA,TRBJ2-1,TGTGCCAGCCTAAGTGGGGTAAACAATGAGCAGTTCTTC,CASLSGVNNEQFF
NA,TRBV25-1,NA,TRBJ1-1,TGTGCCAGCAGTGAACTAGGTTGGAACACTGAAGCTTTCTTT,CASSELGWNTEAFF
TRBD1,TRBV7-9,NA,TRBJ2-1,TGTGCCAGCAGCTTGACAGGGGACTACAATGAGCAGTTCTTC,CASSLTGDYNEQFF
TRBD1,TRBV6-1,NA,TRBJ1-2,TGTGCCAGCAGTGCAGAGGGACAGTACTATGGCTACACCTTC,CASSAEGQYYGYTF
NA,TRBV7-8,once,TRBJ2-2,TGTGCCAGCAGCTTAGCGCCGACGATGTACACCGGGGAGCTGTTTTTT,CASSLAPTMYTGELFF
NA,TRBV6-5,once,TRBJ2-5,TGTGCCAGCAGTTACTCCCGAGAGACCCAGTACTTC,CASSYSRETQYF
TRBD1,TRBV5-1,NA,TRBJ2-7,TGCGCCAGCGGCACAGGGGATTACTACGAGCAGTACTTC,CASGTGDYYEQYF
NA,TRBV2,NA,TRBJ2-4,TGTGCCAGCGGGTTAGGACAAGGGGGGAGCATTCAGTACTTC,CASGLGQGGSIQYF
NA,TRBV30,NA,TRBJ2-7,TGTGCCTGGAGTGTAGGTCAGGGGTTCGAGCAGTACTTC,CAWSVGQGFEQYF
NA,TRBV12-5,NA,TRBJ2-3,TGTGCTAGTGCCATAACGGGGGGACAGACAGATACGCAGTATTTT,CASAITGGQTDTQYF
TRBD1,TRBV28,NA,TRBJ2-7,TGTGCCAGCAGTTCAGGGACAGGGTCTTTCTACGAGCAGTACTTC,CASSSGTGSFYEQYF
NA,TRBV29-1,NA,TRBJ1-2,TGCAGCGTTAAGGAGGGAGGCTACACCTTC,CSVKEGGYTF
TRBD1,TRBV5-8,NA,TRBJ2-3,TGTGCCAGCAGCCCGGGACAGGGGATGGGTGGTACGCAGTATTTT,CASSPGQGMGGTQYF
NA,TRBV4-1,NA,TRBJ1-5,TGCGCCAGCAGCCTCCAATTGGACCCTAATCAGCCCCAGCATTTT,CASSLQLDPNQPQHF
NA,TRBV18,NA,TRBJ1-4,TGTGCCAGCTCACCGGCGGGCGTTCTCCGGGAAAAACTGTTTTTT,CASSPAGVLREKLFF
TRBD1,TRBV27,once,TRBJ1-2,TGTGCCAGCAGTTTACTGGGACAGGGCCGAGGGGGCTACACCTTC,CASSLLGQGRGGYTF
NA,TRBV4-1,few,TRBJ1-4,TGCGCCAGCAGCCAAGATTATGACGCGGGGAATAATGAAAAACTGTTTTTT,CASSQDYDAGNNEKLFF
NA,TRBV4-1,NA,TRBJ2-6,TGCGCCAGCAGCCCTGGACCCTCTGGGGCCAACGTCCTGACTTTC,CASSPGPSGANVLTF
NA,TRBV6-1,NA,TRBJ2-5,TGTGCCAGCAGTGAAGCGCCTGACAGAGGATGGGGGACCCAGTACTTC,CASSEAPDRGWGTQYF
NA,TRBV7-8,NA,TRBJ2-2,TGTGCCAGCAGCTTACCGTGGGGCAACACCGGGGAGCTGTTTTTT,CASSLPWGNTGELFF
NA,TRBV18,NA,TRBJ1-1,TGTGCCAGCTCACCCTCATACCAGGGCACTGAAGCTTTCTTT,CASSPSYQGTEAFF
NA,TRBV5-6,few,TRBJ2-2,TGTGCCAGCAGTCAAACAGGGTGGGGCGGGGAGCTGTTTTTT,CASSQTGWGGELFF
TRBD1,TRBV2,once,TRBJ2-5,TGTGCCAGCAGATCTACTACAGGGGCCGCAGAGACCCAGTACTTC,CASRSTTGAAETQYF
NA,TRBV18,once,TRBJ1-6,TGTGCCAGCTCCCCCCTGACCGGGGGTGATTCACCCCTCCACTTT,CASSPLTGGDSPLHF
NA,TRBV4-1,once,TRBJ1-1,TGCGCCAGCAACCCCCGGGAGTGGGCGAACACTGAAGCTTTCTTT,CASNPREWANTEAFF
NA,TRBV28,NA,TRBJ1-3,TGTGCCAGCAGCCCCTCCCACATCTCTGGAAACACCATATATTTT,CASSPSHISGNTIYF
TRBD1,TRBV30,NA,TRBJ1-6,TGTGCCTGGAATACAGGGGTGTCACCCCTCCACTTT,CAWNTGVSPLHF
TRBD1,TRBV10-3,NA,TRBJ2-5,TGTGCCATCAGTTCACAGGGGTTCCAAGAGACCCAGTACTTC,CAISSQGFQETQYF
NA,TRBV28,NA,TRBJ1-2,TGTGCCAGCAGTTTAGGCCCCTCCGCGGGGGCTAACTATGGCTACACCTTC,CASSLGPSAGANYGYTF
TRBD2,TRBV2,NA,TRBJ2-1,TGTGCCACCCACGGACGGGGACTAGCGGGGAGCTCCTACAATGAGCAGTTCTTC,CATHGRGLAGSSYNEQFF
TRBD2,TRBV9,NA,TRBJ2-7,TGTGCCAGCAGCGTAGGGAGCGGGGGTTACGAGCAGTACTTC,CASSVGSGGYEQYF
TRBD1,TRBV28,NA,TRBJ1-3,TGTGCCAGCAGTTTAGGGGGACAGGGATCCTACTCTGGAAACACCATATATTTT,CASSLGGQGSYSGNTIYF
NA,TRBV23-1,NA,TRBJ1-6,TGCGCCAGCACAAGCTCCTATAATTCACCCCTCCACTTT,CASTSSYNSPLHF
TRBD2,TRBV25-1,few,TRBJ2-7,TGTGCCAGCAGTGAGAGTGAGCGGGAGACCAACTACGAGCAGTACTTC,CASSESERETNYEQYF
NA,TRBV7-8,NA,TRBJ2-1,TGTGCCAGCAGCTCCTTTATGACTGAGCAGTTCTTC,CASSSFMTEQFF
TRBD1,TRBV4-1,NA,TRBJ2-1,TGCGCCAGCAGCCAGGAGACAGGGATGAGGAATGAGCAGTTCTTC,CASSQETGMRNEQFF
NA,TRBV2,NA,TRBJ1-5,TGTGCCAGCAGCTCGGCCGGGATAGGTCAGCCCCAGCATTTT,CASSSAGIGQPQHF
TRBD1,TRBV5-4,NA,TRBJ2-7,TGTGCCAGCAGCTTGGGGGAACAGGGGTCTACCTACGAGCAGTACTTC,CASSLGEQGSTYEQYF
NA,TRBV18,few,TRBJ2-1,TGTGCCAGCTCACCGGGGCAGAAAGACAATGAGCAGTTCTTC,CASSPGQKDNEQFF
NA,TRBV13,NA,TRBJ2-3,TGTGCCAGCAGCTTATTCGGGAATACGCAGTATTTT,CASSLFGNTQYF
NA,TRBV5-1,NA,TRBJ1-2,TGCGCCAGCAGCCCCGCCACCGATGGCTACACCTTC,CASSPATDGYTF
TRBD1,TRBV9,NA,TRBJ1-1,TGTGCCAGCAGCGCCGCGACAGGGGAGAATGAAGCTTTCTTT,CASSAATGENEAFF
NA,TRBV6-5,few,TRBJ2-7,TGTGCCAGCAGCCGGGAAACCTACGAGCAGTACTTC,CASSRETYEQYF
NA,TRBV19,NA,TRBJ2-1,TGTGCCAGTAGTTTTAGCGGCGAGGGTGAGCAGTTCTTC,CASSFSGEGEQFF
NA,TRBV10-3,NA,TRBJ1-2,TGTGCCATCAGTGAGGGCCCGGCTGAAACAAACTATGGCTACACCTTC,CAISEGPAETNYGYTF
NA,TRBV14,few,TRBJ1-2,TGTGCCAGCAGCCGAAGTTGGACGAATGGCTACACCTTC,CASSRSWTNGYTF
TRBD2,TRBV6-6,NA,TRBJ2-7,TGTGCCAGCAACTCTGAGGCGGGGGGGTACTACGAGCAGTACTTC,CASNSEAGGYYEQYF
NA,TRBV2,NA,TRBJ1-1,TGTGCCAGCAGGGTGGAGGGCCCGAACACTGAAGCTTTCTTT,CASRVEGPNTEAFF
TRBD1,TRBV11-1,NA,TRBJ1-1,TGTGCCAGCAGCCCAAGCTCCCTCAGGGGGCCTAACACTGAAGCTTTCTTT,CASSPSSLRGPNTEAFF
NA,TRBV5-1,NA,TRBJ1-3,TGCGCCAGCAGCTTGGCCGGGAGCTCTGGAAACACCATATATTTT,CASSLAGSSGNTIYF
NA,TRBV11-2,NA,TRBJ1-2,TGTGCCAGCAGCCCGCCACGAGGGGGGGGCGCCTCTCATGGCTACACCTTC,CASSPPRGGGASHGYTF
NA,TRBV19,NA,TRBJ2-7,TGTGCCAGTAGTAGAGGCAGGGCGGCCGCCTACGAGCAGTACTTC,CASSRGRAAAYEQYF
NA,TRBV5-1,NA,TRBJ1-2,TGCGCCAGCAGCGAAGCAGGGATGGGAGTCTATGGCTACACCTTC,CASSEAGMGVYGYTF